The present T cell receptor beta chain was sequenced within a study of neurological immune-mediated disorders. Findings and caveats of the study: Sharing of CDR3 amino acid sequences among expanded clones across subjects was absent, suggesting private repertoires in all groups. The greatest degree of TCR clonal expansion was observed in HTLV-1-associated myelopathy, with the lowest in multiple sclerosis, below that of healthy controls.

With 10-nucleotide random UMIs, 5'RACE was used to make the cDNA. TCRdb re-called the 5' RACE reads through MiXCR, storing one row per CDR3 protein. The table lists roughly 74,000 distinct CDR3 sequences, 5.2% of them singletons. Per germline, CDR1 MDHEN and CDR2 SYDVKM. The V and J ends lost 9 bases and 3 bases, in that order; junction bases with no gene match: 10. This CDR3 comprises 14 residues. Libraries used 2 million unsorted PBMCs kept frozen in RNAlater. This clonotype was observed many times. No antigen is known for it. This TCR came from a man aged 18 to 30 with multiple sclerosis. This chain uses TRBV28 with TRBJ1-2, with 7 bases that match TRBD1. The sequencing sample was made of PBMCs. The CDR3 DNA reads as TGTGCCAGTACGACAGGGTTTGCGTACTATGGCTACACCTTC. It yields the protein CASTTGFAYYGYTF.